These 11 T cell receptor beta chains were sequenced from one sample in a study of T cells expressing NK-cell markers. TCRdb reprocessed the 5' RACE reads, with one entry per CDR3 protein and no DNA. The ten most abundant clones cover 1.4% of a sample with under 600,000 distinct CDR3 sequences. Sequenced material: blood T cells: a sorted CD56 or NKG2C T cell subset, CD4+ or CD8+ T cells, or bulk PBMC T cells (not recorded which). These receptors were obtained from a woman aged 50 to 65 in good health.

V usage is TRBV5-5 and J usage is TRBJ2-2. Germline CDR1 reads SGHKS; CDR2 reads YYEKEE (reference sequence). This CDR3 region has 14 residues. The CDR3 sequence is CASSLVRATGELFF.

V is TRBV5-1 and J is TRBJ2-7; the TRBD2 assignment by TCRdb is unverifiable without DNA. The germline CDR1 and CDR2 sequences are SGHRS and YFSETQ. The length of the CDR3 is 14 residues. The CDR3: CASSFAPGINEQYF.

This chain joins TRBV12-3 or TRBV12-4 and TRBJ1-2; the D gene TCRdb calls, TRBD1, cannot be checked with no DNA. This CDR3 region has 11 residues. The CDR3 sequence: CASGGGLGHTF.

The chain recombines TRBV18 with TRBJ1-1. Germline lookup yields CDR1 KGHSH and CDR2 LQKENI. The CDR3 runs 13 residues. The CDR3: CASSPLRITEAFF. Based on the CDR3 plus reference TRBV18 and TRBJ1-1, the full variable domain is NAGVMQNPRHLVRRRGQEARLRCSPMKGHSHVYWYRQLPEEGLKFMVYLQKENIIDESGMPKERFSAEFPKEGPSILRIQQVVRGDSAAYFCASSPLRITEAFFGQGTRLTVV.

V is TRBV4-1 and J is TRBJ2-7; TCRdb returns TRBD1, unconfirmable since there is no DNA. The CDR3 spans 14 residues. Germline CDR1 is MGHRA and CDR2 is YSYEKL. The CDR3 is CASSHPGTSYEQYF.

J is TRBJ1-5 and V is TRBV12-3 or TRBV12-4; the TRBD1 assignment by TCRdb is unverifiable without DNA. CDR3 length: 13 residues. The chain's CDR3 is CASSRQGVQPQHF.

V is TRBV29-1 and J is TRBJ2-1. Germline values: CDR1 SQVTM, CDR2 ANQGSEA. There are 11 residues in the CDR3. The CDR3 loop reads CSVVLTSEQFF.

The chain links TRBV10-3 to TRBJ2-3; TCRdb's assignment of TRBD1 cannot be checked, as there is no DNA. Germline loops: CDR1 ENHRY, CDR2 SYGVKD. This CDR3 is built from 16 residues. Here the CDR3 reads CAISETGQSPTDTQYF.

The chain recombines TRBV7-6 with TRBJ2-2; TCRdb returns TRBD2, unconfirmable since there is no DNA. This CDR3 contains 16 residues. The germline CDR1 and CDR2 sequences are SGHVS and FNYEAQ. CDR3 sequence reads: CASSLSHRAGAGELFF.

The chain carries TRBV5-1 and TRBJ2-2; lacking DNA, the TRBD2 call made by TCRdb goes unchecked. The CDR3 length is 18 residues. Germline CDR1 SGHRS, CDR2 YFSETQ. The CDR3 protein is CASSVTGLAGGRSGELFF.

V is TRBV5-6 and J is TRBJ2-5. The CDR3 contains 11 residues. CDR1 is SGHDT and CDR2 is YYEEEE in the germline V gene. CDR3 sequence: CASRLRETQYF.